This TCR beta chain is drawn from a study of OX40 agonist ivuxolimab in advanced cancers. Assay: immunoSEQ multiplex PCR; the TCRdb copy retains only in-frame clones and omits some. The sample includes 60,000 to 80,000 clones, around 86% of them seen just once. Autoimmune disease history or systemic immunosuppression excluded patients. Blood sampling took place at baseline, cycle 4 day 1, and cycle 7 day 1. The V end lost 6 bases, the J end lost 0 bases, and 12 bases lay between the germline ends. Germline loops: CDR1 MNHEY, CDR2 SMNVEV (reference sequence). The CDR3 runs to 15 residues. This sample comprised CD4+ or CD8+ T cells sorted from blood, obtained in a trial of the OX40 agonist ivuxolimab. The gene calls are TRBV27 and TRBJ1-5; D gene uncertain. The clonotype comes from an adult with an advanced solid tumor such as melanoma, head and neck, liver or kidney cancer. CDR3 bases: TGTGCCAGCAGCCAATTACGGAGTAGCAATCAGCCCCAGCATTTT. It yields the protein CASSQLRSSNQPQHF.